The sequence of this T cell receptor beta chain was determined in a study of shared clonotypes between healthy human individuals. Turning to the study itself: The study drew on a couple of women and three men aged 18 to 49 as donors. General study results and limits: Sharing of clonotypes among donors was expected to vary with sequencing depth.

Naive CD8 cells lacked CD45RO and underwent positive selection for CCR7, leaving out terminally differentiated effector memory CD45RA+ cells. This clone was observed once. What it recognizes is unknown. Germline values: CDR1 LGHNA, CDR2 YSLEER. This CDR3 has 18 residues. V shed 0 bases and J shed 0 bases, with 14 bases lying between them. Method: immunoSEQ multiplex PCR; TCRdb's copy keeps in-frame clones and lacks some. This sample carries over 2 million clones, over 85% of them seen once, and the ten largest clones take 0.85% to 1.3%. This sequence originates from a man aged 18 to 29 in good health. This sequence joins TRBV4-3 and TRBJ2-2; D uncertain. The sequenced sample was naive CD8+ T cells sorted from blood. CDR3: CASSQDTLGNSNTGELFF. The CDR3 DNA reads as TGCGCCAGCAGCCAAGATACTTTAGGGAATTCGAACACCGGGGAGCTGTTTTTT.